This paragraph reports one T cell receptor beta chain. This clonotype has a handful of counts. The specificity of this receptor is unknown. Base quality data are lacking; no much larger clone is found one base away. The germline V gene specifies MNHEY as CDR1 and SVGEGT as CDR2. From its cysteine to its phenylalanine, the CDR3 spans 14 amino acids. This entry keeps only the CDR3 DNA: 42 bases, framed from base 1. Here V drops 7 bases and J drops 4 bases, and the junction holds 8 bases not matched to any gene. The library was made by 5' RACE. A second PCR of about 6 to 12 cycles was run with a J-beta primer mix and a sample-barcoded 5' primer. Each TCR beta cDNA molecule received a unique molecular identifier from a template-switch 5' adaptor carrying 12 random nucleotides. At least 3 million CDR3-containing paired-end reads were obtained from each sample. First-strand cDNA synthesis was performed from all RNA using the Mint cDNA synthesis kit, with priming by a TRBC-specific oligonucleotide. All cDNA was treated with uracil-DNA glycosylase and then went through a first 18-cycle PCR with the universal primers M1SS and BC2_uni_R. For the original study's pipeline: Each sample was normalized by randomly selecting 1 million high-quality reads, each carrying a distinct molecular identifier. Reads sharing molecular identifiers were discarded rather than binned into consensus sequences. MiTCR, set to a Q25 quality threshold and the strictest error-elimination algorithm, was used for CDR3 identification, clonotype clustering and error correction. Lower-bound total TCR beta diversity was estimated with a nonparametric unseen species model using Euler transformation. TCRdb reprocessed the public reads (quality trimming at Q25 with fastp, clone calling with MiXCR) and kept in-frame beta chains. Merged by CDR3 protein, the rows form single entries marked with the most common genes and DNA. TCRdb assigned the V and J calls; the authors' analysis was not used. The sample data list fewer than 2,000,000 distinct CDR3 sequences, and around 40% of these were observed just once. More than 20% of the sample is held by the ten biggest clonotypes.

The donors were roughly 38 Caucasian individuals from Russia, aged about 6 to 95 years, who were systemically healthy. Each donor gave about 9.7 milliliters of peripheral blood, drawn into EDTA-treated Vacutainer tubes. Ficoll-Paque density-gradient centrifugation was used to isolate PBMCs, with at least 7 million obtained per sample. Trizol reagent was used to extract total RNA from the PBMCs, yielding at least 5.5 micrograms per sample. For every donor, flow cytometry on a PBMC aliquot measured the percentage of naive CD45RAhigh/CD27high T cells. This sample is part of a study of blood T cells in healthy people across ages (dated by TCRdb to 2015 to 2017). The study in broad terms: In model experiments, roughly one uniquely barcoded TCR beta cDNA molecule per two T cells was captured by template switching. To track age-related changes in TCR beta repertoire diversity, the study relied on deep sequencing normalized with unique cDNA molecular identifiers. The donors were split into four age groups: young (average about 15 years), middle-aged (nearly 40), aged (around 67) and long-lived (under 85). To avoid experimental bias, donors of different ages were distributed randomly across sequencing lanes. The study analyzed two additional independent replicas of 1 million unique cDNA reads from the same blood draw for two donors, one aged 18 to 30 and one aged 80 or older.

Paper-wide results and their limitations: Observed TCR beta diversity per million T cells fell roughly linearly with age, and a significant reduction was already apparent by age roughly 40. Because donor CMV infection status was unknown, age-related changes in expanded clonotypes were potentially confounded. Estimates of total diversity based on one million sequenced T cells were considered lower bounds and underestimates. The long-lived group showed more naive CD4+ T cells, fewer expanded clones and increased TCR diversity than the aged group, suggesting age selection. Observed TCR beta diversity correlated strongly with the percentage of naive T cells measured by flow cytometry. Because profiling used bulk unsorted PBMCs, naive and antigen-experienced compartments could not be compared conclusively.

The rearranged segments are TRBV6-2 or TRBV6-3 and TRBJ1-2; TRBD1 lines up with 8 middle nucleotides. Sequencing was carried out using blood. This TCR was recovered from a human donor in good health. The CDR3 reads as follows: CASNPKGQAYGYTF. The nucleotides read TGTGCCAGCAACCCCAAGGGACAGGCCTATGGCTACACCTTC.